This T cell receptor beta chain appears in the sequencing data of a study of cytomegalovirus exposure and HLA in healthy donors. CDR3 length: 15 residues. Germline V lookup: CDR1 LNHDA, CDR2 SQIVND (reference sequence). The ends were cut back, 5 bases at V and 3 bases at J, with 14 bases in the middle. The study ran its PCR with 60 Vbeta and 13 Jbeta primers. Assay: immunoSEQ multiplex PCR; the TCRdb copy retains only in-frame clones and omits some. The clone table shows approximately 110,000 clones, with the ten largest holding roughly 2.5%. Sequenced input: PBMCs. The source is a man under 40 in good health and CMV-seronegative. The V gene is TRBV19, the J gene TRBJ2-1; D may be TRBD1 (5 bases). The CDR3 reads CASSGRIDSYNEQFF. The CDR3 DNA reads TGTGCCAGTAGTGGTAGGATAGACAGCTACAATGAGCAGTTCTTC.